This TCR beta chain was observed in a study of shared clonotypes between healthy human individuals. The CDR3 has 12 amino acids. V shed 4 bases, J shed 9 bases, and the junction held 4 bases outside the gene matches. CDR1 is MGHRA and CDR2 is YSYEKL in the germline V gene. Deep level was the assay's run setting. Several immunoSEQ plates received, in even portions, the genomic DNA of each subset. Only in-frame clones appear in the TCRdb table, and some are missing; sequencing was by immunoSEQ multiplex PCR. The sample contains about half a million clones, roughly four fifths of which appear only once. V and J are TRBV4-1 and TRBJ2-5; TRBD2 matches at 8 bases. The clonotype was recovered from a woman aged 40-49 years in good health. Some clones in this sample may be carry-over from other donors' samples. The sequencing input was PBMCs. As DNA, the CDR3 is TGCGCCAGCAGCCCCCCGGGACTAGCCCAGTACTTC. As protein: CASSPPGLAQYF.